Given below is one T cell receptor (beta chain) in context. This entry comes from a study of T cell changes during pregnancy in multiple sclerosis. Profiling relied on immunoSEQ multiplex PCR, and the TCRdb table lists in-frame clones only, not all of them. The table lists about 44,000 clones, 85% to 95% of them singletons. This CDR3 is 14 amino acids long. Germline V gene data show CDR1 as MNHNS and CDR2 as SASEGT. V was cut by 2 bases and J by 5 bases, with 12 bases left in between. This TCR derives from a female donor with multiple sclerosis, enrolled in a pregnancy study. The material sequenced was peripheral blood. The chain has TRBV6-1 and TRBJ1-2, with D possibly TRBD1 on 5 matching bases. CDR3 region: CASSERAGQYGYTF. The CDR3 DNA is TGTGCCAGCAGTGAACGGGCAGGGCAGTATGGCTACACCTTC.